What follows describes a single TCR beta chain. Its antigen remains unidentified. The PCR had 60 Vbeta and 13 Jbeta primers. Here immunoSEQ multiplex PCR was the method, and the copy in TCRdb shows in-frame clones only, minus some. The sample has roughly 98,000 clones, around 80% seen once. This sample stems from a study of cytomegalovirus exposure and HLA in healthy donors. General observations from the study: A later analysis reportedly found fewer N-insertions in an Asian-associated ancestry cluster than the approximately 700-donor mean.

The CDR3 is made up of 14 amino acids. The germline gives CDR1 SQVTM, CDR2 ANQGSEA. V dropped 6 bases and J dropped 2; count of bases not matched to a gene: 8. Sequencing was carried out using PBMCs. The genes are TRBV29-1 and TRBJ2-3; 7 bases are a match to TRBD2. The TCR sequence derives from a man in his forties in good health and CMV-seronegative. This CDR3 is CSVLTRGVTDTQYF. The DNA of the CDR3 is TGCAGCGTCCTCACTCGGGGGGTCACAGATACGCAGTATTTT.